These T cell receptor beta chains were read from a single sample in a study of tumor and adjacent non-tumor tissue in lung cancer. TCRdb processed the multiplex PCR reads anew with MiXCR; each CDR3 protein has one entry. Of about 82,000 distinct CDR3 sequences listed, around 74% are singletons. The sequenced sample was lung tumor tissue. All receptors derive from a woman aged 50 to 60 with non-small cell lung cancer. CDR3s include the opening cysteine and the closing phenylalanine or tryptophan. The D gene is left open where the match is weak. Where a row states a size, it is once, few, many or the class of an expanded clone; other rows omit it.

- | TRBJ2-3 | TRBD2 | TRBV20-1 | TGCAGTGCTATACTAGCGGGAGTAAATACGCAGTATTTT | CSAILAGVNTQYF
- | TRBJ2-2 | TRBD2 | TRBV10-3 | TGTGCTATTCCTTCTGGACTAGCGGAAAACACCGGGGAGCTGCTTTTT | CAIPSGLAENTGELLF
- | TRBJ2-3 | - | TRBV29-1 | TGCAGCGCTGGATGGGATCAGCAGTATTTT | CSAGWDQQYF
- | TRBJ2-1 | TRBD2 | TRBV7-2 | TGTGCCAGCAGCTTAAGGGAACTAGCGGGAGGGGGGGATGAGCAGTTCTTC | CASSLRELAGGGDEQFF
- | TRBJ2-7 | - | TRBV6-1 | TGTGCCAGCACTCAAACCGCCCGGATGGATACCTACGAGCAGTACTTC | CASTQTARMDTYEQYF
- | TRBJ2-1 | - | TRBV4-2 | TGTGCCAGTAGCCTTCGGCGGGACAGCGGGACCTACGATGAGCAGTTCTTC | CASSLRRDSGTYDEQFF
- | TRBJ2-3 | - | TRBV11-2 | TGTATCAGCGGCTTAGGGATCCCCACAGATACGCAGTATTTT | CISGLGIPTDTQYF
- | TRBJ2-7 | - | TRBV10-3 | TGTGCCGTCAGTGAGTCGAGGGACATAGGCTACGAGCAGTACTTC | CAVSESRDIGYEQYF
- | TRBJ2-1 | - | TRBV6-5 | TGCGCCAGCAGTTACAATAGGGGCCATGAGCAGATCTTC | CASSYNRGHEQIF
- | TRBJ2-7 | - | TRBV28 | TGTGCCACCAGAGGCAGTCACTACGAGCAGTACTTC | CATRGSHYEQYF
- | TRBJ2-3 | - | TRBV11-2 | TGTGCCAGCGGCGCTAGGCCCGTGGGTAGGCCAGATACGCAGTATTTT | CASGARPVGRPDTQYF
many | TRBJ1-2 | TRBD1 | TRBV28 | TGTGCCAGCAGTTTTACCGGACAGGGGGTCTATGGCTACACCTTC | CASSFTGQGVYGYTF
- | TRBJ2-3 | TRBD2 | TRBV29-1 | TGCAGCATTGGGCCACCCGGGGGGGCTGATATGCAGTATTTT | CSIGPPGGADMQYF
- | TRBJ2-1 | - | TRBV6-5 | TGTGCCAGCACCAAGGGGGTTAGCGAGAGCCGAGACAATGAGCAGTTCTTC | CASTKGVSESRDNEQFF
- | TRBJ2-5 | - | TRBV24-1 | TGTACCAGCGCAGAACGGGGGCGAGGGGAGACCCAGTACTTC | CTSAERGRGETQYF
- | TRBJ2-4 | - | TRBV11-1 | TGTACCGGCAGCTCGTTGCCTCAAAGGGGCAAAAACATTCAATACTTC | CTGSSLPQRGKNIQYF
- | TRBJ2-5 | - | TRBV11-3 | TGTGCCAGCGGCGTTGCTGTGGGAGAGGCCCAGTACTTC | CASGVAVGEAQYF
many | TRBJ2-1 | TRBD2 | TRBV6-1 | TGTGCCAGCTCTGAGGACGGTAGCGGGAGTGGCAAATCCTACAATGAGCAGTTCTTC | CASSEDGSGSGKSYNEQFF
few | TRBJ2-3 | TRBD1 | TRBV6-5 | TGTGCCACCCAAGGGGGCACAAGTACGCAGTATTTT | CATQGGTSTQYF
- | TRBJ2-3 | - | TRBV20-1 | TGCAGTGCTAAAGAGGCAGGCCTATCAACCACGGATACGCAGTATTTT | CSAKEAGLSTTDTQYF
many | TRBJ1-2 | - | TRBV28 | TGTGCCAGCAGTTGGCAGGACTATGGCTACACCTTC | CASSWQDYGYTF
- | TRBJ1-2 | - | TRBV12-3/TRBV12-4 | TGTGCCAGCAGGTATATGACAGAAGGCTATGACTACACCTTC | CASRYMTEGYDYTF
once | TRBJ2-2 | - | TRBV6-5 | TGTACCGGCAGTTACTCTGGGGGCCCCGGGGAGCTGTTTTTT | CTGSYSGGPGELFF
- | TRBJ2-2 | - | TRBV4-2 | TGTGCCAGCAGCCAAGAGAGGGTAGCGCAATTGAAGACCGGGGAGCTGTTTTTT | CASSQERVAQLKTGELFF
many | TRBJ1-2 | - | TRBV28 | TGTGCCAGCAGTTTAAACTATGGCTACACCTTC | CASSLNYGYTF
- | TRBJ2-7 | TRBD1 | TRBV6-2/TRBV6-3 | TGTACCAGCCAGCCACCGGGACAGGGGGCCAACGAGCAGTACTTC | CTSQPPGQGANEQYF
few | TRBJ2-1 | TRBD2 | TRBV7-9 | TGTGCCAACAGCATACCGGGACTAGCGGGAGGACCACACTACAATGAGCAGTTCTTC | CANSIPGLAGGPHYNEQFF
medium-sized | TRBJ2-7 | TRBD1 | TRBV10-3 | TGTGCCTCCCGGGACAGGGACTCCTACGAGCAGTACTTC | CASRDRDSYEQYF
- | TRBJ2-7 | TRBD1 | TRBV10-3 | TGTGCCAGCAGTGACCCCGGGACAGGGGGCTACGAGCAGTACTTT | CASSDPGTGGYEQYF
few | TRBJ2-1 | - | TRBV4-1 | TGCGCCAGCAGCCCCGACCGTGGGCGCTCCAATGATCAGTTCTTC | CASSPDRGRSNDQFF
- | TRBJ1-2 | TRBD1 | TRBV7-9 | TGTGCTAGCAGCTTAGCAGGGGGCAGTGGCTACGCCTTC | CASSLAGGSGYAF
- | TRBJ1-4 | - | TRBV16 | TGTGTCAGCAGCCGATCTCTCGGCCGAGATGAAAAACTGTTTTTT | CVSSRSLGRDEKLFF
few | TRBJ2-7 | TRBD1 | TRBV7-8 | TGTGCCAGCGGCTTGGACAGGGGGCCCTACGAGCAGTACTTC | CASGLDRGPYEQYF
many | TRBJ2-7 | TRBD2 | TRBV20-1 | TGCAGTGCCATAAGAGGAGCGGGAGTCGGGGAGCAGTACTTC | CSAIRGAGVGEQYF
many | TRBJ2-1 | TRBD2 | TRBV28 | TGTGCCAGCAGCCCGACTAGCGGGAGGAATGAGCAGTTCTTC | CASSPTSGRNEQFF
- | TRBJ2-1 | - | TRBV11-3 | TGTACTAGGGGTTGGGGGAATGAGCAGTTCTTC | CTRGWGNEQFF
once | TRBJ2-6 | - | TRBV7-9 | TGTGCCAGCAGCGTCACCGGGACCGAAAACTCTGATGCCAACGTCCTGACTTTC | CASSVTGTENSDANVLTF
many | TRBJ1-2 | TRBD1 | TRBV6-6 | TGTGCCAGCAGTCCTGGGACAGCTAACTATAGCTACACCTTC | CASSPGTANYSYTF
- | TRBJ2-7 | TRBD2 | TRBV5-5 | TGTGCCAGCAGCTTGCCGGCGGGAGTCTACGAGCAGTACTTC | CASSLPAGVYEQYF
- | TRBJ1-2 | - | TRBV11-3 | TGTGCTACCAAGGTGGGTTACTATGGCTACACCTTC | CATKVGYYGYTF
- | TRBJ1-2 | - | TRBV4-1 | TGCGCCAGCACCCAAGATTGGGAGGGGCATATAGGCTACACCTTC | CASTQDWEGHIGYTF
- | TRBJ2-2 | - | TRBV11-1 | TGTGCCAGCACCTTCGGAGCGTGGGCTCAGTCGAACACCGGGGAACTGTTTTTT | CASTFGAWAQSNTGELFF
- | TRBJ2-1 | - | TRBV11-2 | TGTGCCAGCACCTCTTTGGTGGGATCCTACAATGTGCAATTCTTC | CASTSLVGSYNVQFF
- | TRBJ2-3 | - | TRBV4-2 | TGTGCCAGCAGCCAGGACGGACCAACGGGATCAGATACGGAGTATTTT | CASSQDGPTGSDTEYF
- | TRBJ2-7 | TRBD2 | TRBV6-6 | TGTGCCAGCAGCAGGGAGGGAGGCGGGTACAACCAGTACTTC | CASSREGGGYNQYF
- | TRBJ2-2 | TRBD1 | TRBV2 | TGTGCCGGCAGTTGGACAGGGGGAACCGGGGAGCTGTTTTTT | CAGSWTGGTGELFF